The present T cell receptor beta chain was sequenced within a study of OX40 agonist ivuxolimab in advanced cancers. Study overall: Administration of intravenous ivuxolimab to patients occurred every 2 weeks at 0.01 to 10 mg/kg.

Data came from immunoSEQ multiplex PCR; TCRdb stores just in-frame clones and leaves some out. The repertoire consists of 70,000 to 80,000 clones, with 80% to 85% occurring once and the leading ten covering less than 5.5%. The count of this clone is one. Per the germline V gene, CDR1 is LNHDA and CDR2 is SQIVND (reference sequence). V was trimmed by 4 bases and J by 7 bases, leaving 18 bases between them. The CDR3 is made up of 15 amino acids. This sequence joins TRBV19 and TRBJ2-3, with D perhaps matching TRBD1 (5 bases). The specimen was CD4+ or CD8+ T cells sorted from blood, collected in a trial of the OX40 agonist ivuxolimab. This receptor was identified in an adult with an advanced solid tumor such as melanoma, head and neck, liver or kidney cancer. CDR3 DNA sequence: TGTGCCAGTAGTACCCAGGGCCCGGGTTCGAATACGCAGTATTTT. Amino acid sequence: CASSTQGPGSNTQYF.